This T cell receptor beta chain was sequenced during a study of T cells in Graves' hyperthyroidism and ophthalmopathy. Whole-study findings and limits: The model's output predicted ophthalmopathy at a median of about 5.9 months prior to onset. Ophthalmopathy was distinguished from stable hyperthyroidism by 13 V-J signatures. Most clonotypes that expanded in the thyroid above 0.001 also showed up in blood.

This clonotype has at least ten counts. Its antigen remains unknown. The PBMCs were sourced from fresh peripheral blood (around 9.9 ml). Germline CDR1 reads SEHNR; CDR2 reads FQNEAQ (reference sequence). CDR3 length: 13 residues. The V end lost 2 bases, the J end lost 3 bases, and 4 bases lay between the germline ends. It was RNA transcripts that yielded the amplified TCR beta CDR3 regions. First-round RT-PCR with HTBI primers amplified the TCR CDR3 region. TCRdb re-analysed the multiplex PCR reads in MiXCR, keeping a single row per CDR3 protein. The sample records 350,000 or so distinct CDR3 sequences, about a sixth being singletons.

This receptor was identified in a woman aged 35 to 49 with Graves' ophthalmopathy. The chain employs TRBV7-9 and TRBJ2-2; D gene ambiguous. Sequencing input: blood. The CDR3 coding sequence is TGTGCCAGCAGCTTAACAGACACCGGGGAGCTGTTTTTT. It encodes CASSLTDTGELFF. The full variable domain, rest sourced from reference TRBV7-9 and TRBJ2-2, is DTGVSQNPRHKITKRGQNVTFRCDPISEHNRLYWYRQTLGQGPEFLTYFQNEAQLEKSRLLSDRFSAERPKGSFSTLEIQRTEQGDSAMYLCASSLTDTGELFFGEGSRLTVL.